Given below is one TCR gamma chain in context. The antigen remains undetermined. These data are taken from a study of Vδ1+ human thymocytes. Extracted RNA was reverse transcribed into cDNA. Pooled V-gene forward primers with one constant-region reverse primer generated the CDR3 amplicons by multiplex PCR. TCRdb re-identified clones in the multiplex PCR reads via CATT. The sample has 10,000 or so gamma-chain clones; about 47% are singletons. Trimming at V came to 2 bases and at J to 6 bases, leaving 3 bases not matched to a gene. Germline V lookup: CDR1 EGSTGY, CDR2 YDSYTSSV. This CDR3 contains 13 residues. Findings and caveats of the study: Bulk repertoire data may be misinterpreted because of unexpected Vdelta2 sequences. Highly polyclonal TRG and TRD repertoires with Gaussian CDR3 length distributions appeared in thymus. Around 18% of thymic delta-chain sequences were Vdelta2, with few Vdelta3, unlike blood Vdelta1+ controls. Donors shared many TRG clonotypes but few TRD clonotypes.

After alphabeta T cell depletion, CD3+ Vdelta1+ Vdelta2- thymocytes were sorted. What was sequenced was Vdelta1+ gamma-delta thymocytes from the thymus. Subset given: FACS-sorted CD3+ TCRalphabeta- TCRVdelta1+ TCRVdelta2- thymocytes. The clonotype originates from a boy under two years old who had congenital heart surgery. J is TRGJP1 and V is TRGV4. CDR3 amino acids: CATWDVSGWFKIF. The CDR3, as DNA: TGTGCCACCTGGGATGTTTCTGGTTGGTTCAAGATATTT.